This T cell receptor (beta chain) was identified in a study of blood T cell repertoires in COVID-19. Study-wide background: COVID-19 samples, acute and convalescent, were from the United States, Italy and Spain. PBMCs, B-cell-depleted T cells, or T cells provided the cDNA or gDNA that made up the material.

Clones were sequenced by immunoSEQ multiplex PCR, and TCRdb holds only the in-frame ones, with some missing. The table lists about 380,000 clones, more than 75% of them singletons, with about 1.2% in the top ten. Adults between about 18 and 95 years of age took part from 24 US areas. Allocation to cohorts depended on clinical history reported by the participants. The source material was PBMCs or T cells enriched from blood (not recorded which). The sequence was obtained from a woman aged 18-29 years who had recovered from COVID-19.

The CDR3 region has the DNA TGTGCCAGCAGCCCGGGGACACGCGAGCAGTACTTC. This gives the protein CASSPGTREQYF. The chain joins TRBV5-4 to TRBJ2-7, with a weak D call TRBD1 (6 bases). This CDR3 is 12 amino acids long. Germline CDR1 and CDR2: SGHNT and YYREEE (reference sequence). V lost 4 bases, J lost 6 bases, and 11 bases lay in between.